The clone carrying this TCR beta chain was seen a few times. Antigen unknown. The data were produced by immunoSEQ multiplex PCR, yet TCRdb's version contains in-frame clones alone and is incomplete. The sample has roughly 1,600,000 clones, around 98.5% seen once; the top ten hold roughly 0.35%. Trimming stripped 7 bases from V and 6 bases from J, with 14 bases between. CDR3 size: 13 residues. CDR1 is SGHAT, CDR2 FQNNGV, per germline. These data are taken from a study of shared clonotypes between healthy human individuals. Findings and caveats of the study: Generation probabilities of non-shared clonotypes were lower (relative to those shared by all four donors).

Material: naive CD4+ T cells sorted from blood. Subset defined: CD45RA+ positively selected. The source of this sequence is a man aged 30 to 45 in good health. This chain joins TRBV11-2 and TRBJ2-3; tentative D call: TRBD2 (6 bases). CDR3 protein: CASINAGWDTQYF. CDR3 in DNA: TGTGCCAGCATCAACGCGGGATGGGATACGCAGTATTTT.